The 9 T cell receptor beta chains reported below all come from one sample, sequenced in a study of spatial heterogeneity in lung cancer. As for time point: sample taken at primary tumor resection. Whole RNA obtained from tumor, nontumor lung or frozen PBMC underwent sequencing without sorting. From the 5' RACE reads, TCRdb called clonotypes with MiXCR, one entry per CDR3 protein. The top ten clones hold over 7% of a sample with 20,000 to 25,000 distinct CDR3 sequences, approximately 4.5% of them seen once. Sequencing used PBMCs, obtained at surgery. These TCRs come from a male donor with early-stage non-small cell lung cancer.

The chain is built from TRBV3-1 and TRBJ2-2; 8 bases are shared with TRBD1. The CDR3 is 16 amino acids. Trimming took 4 bases from V and 7 from J; bases not matched to a gene: 11. Germline values: CDR1 LGHDT, CDR2 YNNKEL (reference sequence). This CDR3 reads CASSPLDRDVSGELFF. Here the CDR3 DNA reads TGTGCCAGCAGCCCCCTGGACAGGGACGTTAGCGGGGAGCTGTTTTTT.

This clonotype was recorded at least ten times. The J gene is TRBJ2-7, the V gene TRBV20-1; 8 nucleotides agree with TRBD2. The CDR3 spans 14 residues. Trimming cost V 6 bases and J 0 bases; bases outside gene matches: 7. Germline loops: CDR1 DFQATT, CDR2 SNEGSKA (reference sequence). The CDR3 DNA reads as TGCAGTGCCAGGGTGCGGGAGGTCTCCTACGAGCAGTACTTC. This sequence encodes CSARVREVSYEQYF.

There are many counts of this clonotype. The chain joins TRBV5-5 to TRBJ1-5; D is perhaps TRBD1 (6 bases). Deletions cut 4 bases from V and 1 base from J, with 15 bases between. Germline CDR1 is SGHKS and CDR2 is YYEKEE (reference sequence). The CDR3 consists of 16 residues. The CDR3 region is CASSGGGARSNQPQHF. The CDR3 DNA follows: TGTGCCAGCAGCGGCGGGGGGGCGAGAAGCAATCAGCCCCAGCATTTT.

This clonotype was recorded many times. The CDR3 DNA is TGTGCCAGCAGCTGGGGTGGCCGGGGCGACACTGAAGCTTTCTTT. Protein product: CASSWGGRGDTEAFF. The V gene is TRBV5-6, the J gene TRBJ1-1; D might be TRBD1 (5 bases). Germline assignment: CDR1 SGHDT and CDR2 YYEEEE. This CDR3 comprises 15 residues. Deletions cut 3 bases from V and 3 bases from J, with 15 bases between.

The chain recombines TRBV23-1 with TRBJ2-1, with 7 nucleotides matching TRBD1. TRBV23-1 has ORF status, its function being uncertain. J was trimmed by 1 base and V by 0 bases; bases with no gene match: 12. The CDR3 runs to 19 residues. The CDR3 loop is CASSQSTPGTVCSYNEQFF. The CDR3 DNA reads as TGCGCCAGCAGTCAATCGACCCCCGGGACAGTCTGTTCCTACAATGAGCAGTTCTTC.

This clonotype was recorded many times. For the CDR3, the DNA is TGTGCCAGCAGCTCACAACTAGCGGGTCCCCATGAGCAGTTCTTC. This gives the protein CASSSQLAGPHEQFF. V is TRBV7-2 and J is TRBJ2-1; 9 bases fit TRBD2. Losses at the gene ends were 4 bases for V and 8 bases for J; bases not matched to a gene: 9. The CDR3 totals 15 residues. The germline V gene has CDR1 SGHTA and CDR2 FQGNSA.

This clonotype appeared a few times. The CDR3, as DNA: TGCAGTGCTAGAGATGTCAGGGGGGACGCCGGGGAGCTGTTTTTT. It is translated as CSARDVRGDAGELFF. This chain connects TRBV20-1 to TRBJ2-2, with a weak D call TRBD1 (7 bases). CDR3 length: 15 amino acids. Trimming pared 0 bases from V and 6 bases from J, leaving 14 bases between. Germline V CDR1 and CDR2: DFQATT, SNEGSKA (reference sequence).

This clonotype has more than one count but fewer than ten. J is TRBJ2-7 and V is TRBV4-1; the D call may be TRBD1 or TRBD2 (5 bases each). In germline, CDR1 is MGHRA, CDR2 YSYEKL. The CDR3 is 14 residues long. Trimming cost V 0 bases and J 6 bases, with 12 bases left between them. CDR3 region: CASSQDPRAGEQYF. CDR3 nucleotides: TGCGCCAGCAGCCAAGATCCCAGGGCGGGCGAGCAGTACTTC.

This clonotype was recorded at least ten times. V and J are TRBV5-5 and TRBJ2-3, with 7 bases identical to TRBD1. Germline assignment: CDR1 SGHKS and CDR2 YYEKEE (reference sequence). The CDR3 spans 14 residues. Trimming cost V 4 bases and J 3 bases; bases outside gene matches: 5. For the CDR3, the DNA is TGTGCCAGCAGCGAGAAGGGGGCAACAGATACGCAGTATTTT. This translates into CASSEKGATDTQYF.